This TCR beta chain came from a study of T cells in Graves' hyperthyroidism and ophthalmopathy. Amplification of TCR beta CDR3 regions was performed using RNA transcripts as template. The HTBI set primed first-round TCR CDR3 RT-PCR. TCRdb analysed the multiplex PCR reads with MiXCR anew, one entry per CDR3 protein. This sample has some 140,000 distinct CDR3 sequences, with approximately 20% found just once. Overall study findings and caveats: Most clonotypes expanded in thyroid above 0.001 were likewise present in blood. Ophthalmopathy was predicted by the model a median of roughly 6.6 months ahead of onset.

The V and J ends lost 3 bases and 7 bases respectively, with 19 bases between them. CDR1 GTSNPN and CDR2 SVGIG come from the germline V gene (reference sequence). There are 14 residues in the CDR3. To note about this clonotype: What it binds is not known.

Not enrolled were patients with uncontrolled infection, other autoimmune disease, pregnancy or lactation. This blood was taken when hyperthyroidism was first diagnosed, before any ophthalmopathy symptoms existed. Sequenced sample: blood. This clonotype was sampled from a woman between 45 and 60 years old with Graves' hyperthyroidism that later progressed to Graves' ophthalmopathy. The genes are TRBV30 and TRBJ2-7; D possibly corresponds to TRBD2 (6 bases). The DNA of the CDR3 is TGTGCCTGGAGCCCGGGACTGGGCGTTAGAGAGCAGTACTTC. Residues: CAWSPGLGVREQYF.